Below are 9 T cell receptor beta chains sequenced from a single sample in a study of blood T cell repertoires in COVID-19 (dated by TCRdb to the early 2020s). Library preparation employed the immunoSEQ multiplex PCR assay. TCRdb provides this immuneACCESS table in a form limited to in-frame rearrangements. Some clones are lacking; in checked studies, under half of them reflect an unresolved V gene, and why the rest are absent is not known. This sample lists approximately 340,000 clones; approximately 89% were detected once. In total, the top ten clones hold 0.86% of the sample. Input material: PBMCs or T cells enriched from blood (not recorded which). Receptor source: a woman between 40 and 55 years old who had been exposed to COVID-19.

This sequence joins TRBV5-1 and TRBJ2-5; 12 bases are a match to TRBD1. Germline-derived CDR1 and CDR2 are SGHRS and YFSETQ. The CDR3 length is 16 residues. V lost 5 bases, J lost 4 bases, and 9 bases stayed unmatched. The DNA of the CDR3 is TGCGCCAGCAGACCGTGGGGACAGGGGGCTATAGAGACCCAGTACTTC. The encoded protein is CASRPWGQGAIETQYF.

A single count supports this clone. The rearrangement links TRBV30 to TRBJ2-2; a weak D match, TRBD2 (5 bases). The CDR3 spans 13 residues. Trimming left V 8 bases short and J 3 bases short, with 13 bases between. CDR1 is GTSNPN and CDR2 is SVGIG in the germline V gene (reference sequence). CDR3 nucleotide sequence: TGTGCCCGCCAGCGGCAGGACACCGGGGAGCTGTTTTTT. Its translation is CARQRQDTGELFF.

The gene calls are TRBV6-5 and TRBJ2-7; TRBD1 matches 9 bases. CDR1 and CDR2 from the germline V gene are MNHEY and SVGAGI. The CDR3 totals 13 residues. V trimming: 8 bases; J trimming: 2 bases; junction bases outside the gene matches: 4. CDR3 protein: CASGGQGPYEQYF. DNA of the CDR3: TGTGCCAGCGGGGGACAGGGACCCTACGAGCAGTACTTC.

The rearrangement links TRBV5-1 to TRBJ1-1; 10 positions agree with TRBD1. The CDR3 contains 15 residues. J lost 1 base, V lost 3 bases, and 3 bases had no gene match. CDR1 and CDR2 from the germline V gene are SGHRS and YFSETQ. The CDR3, as DNA: TGCGCCAGCAGCTCGGGACAGGGGACGAACACTGAAGCTTTCTTT. Protein: CASSSGQGTNTEAFF.

V usage is TRBV7-2 and J usage is TRBJ2-1; 11 nucleotides agree with TRBD2. Germline trimming cut 3 bases from V and 5 bases from J; bases unmatched to any gene: 3. Germline V CDR1 and CDR2: SGHTA, FQGNSA. The length of the CDR3 is 15 residues. CDR3: CASSFVAGGDNEQFF. In nucleotides, the CDR3 is TGTGCCAGCAGCTTCGTAGCGGGAGGGGACAATGAGCAGTTCTTC. Drawing the rest from reference TRBV7-2 and TRBJ2-1, the complete variable domain is GAGVSQSPSNKVTEKGKDVELRCDPISGHTALYWYRQSLGQGLEFLIYFQGNSAPDKSGLPSDRFSAERTGGSVSTLTIQRTQQEDSAVYLCASSFVAGGDNEQFFGPGTRLTVL.

J is TRBJ1-3 and V is TRBV19; 7 nucleotides align to TRBD1. Germline CDR1 LNHDA, CDR2 SQIVND (reference sequence). J lost 7 bases, V lost 5 bases, and 8 bases had no gene match. This CDR3 contains 14 residues. The DNA of the CDR3 is TGTGCCAGTAGTTCCCGGGACAGAGGGAACACCATATATTTT. Its protein is CASSSRDRGNTIYF.

This chain links TRBV15 with TRBJ2-2, with a weak D call TRBD2 (6 bases). V was pared by 1 base and J by 2 bases, with 8 bases between. Germline lookup yields CDR1 LNHNV and CDR2 YYDKDF (reference sequence). The CDR3 sequence is 15 residues long. This CDR3 is CATSRGRANTGELFF. The CDR3 DNA follows: TGTGCCACCAGCAGAGGGAGGGCAAACACCGGGGAGCTGTTTTTT.

The gene calls are TRBV6-2 or TRBV6-3 and TRBJ2-5; 10 bases match TRBD2. This CDR3 comprises 16 residues. Unmatched junction bases numbered 6, after V lost 5 bases and J lost 0 bases. Germline assignment: CDR1 MNHEY and CDR2 SVGEGT. DNA of the CDR3: TGTGCCAGCAGTCGACCGACTAGCGGGTACCAAGAGACCCAGTACTTC. Translated, it gives CASSRPTSGYQETQYF.

This sequence joins TRBV15 and TRBJ2-1, with 9 bases fitting TRBD2. The CDR3 spans 14 residues. V lost 0 bases, J lost 10 bases, and 4 bases stayed unmatched. Germline CDR1 is LNHNV and CDR2 is YYDKDF (reference sequence). The DNA for the CDR3 is TGTGCCACCAGCAGAGAGGAGCGGGAGGACGAGCAGTTCTTC. It yields the protein CATSREEREDEQFF. The full variable domain, completed using reference TRBV15 and TRBJ2-1, is DAMVIQNPRYQVTQFGKPVTLSCSQTLNHNVMYWYQQKSSQAPKLLFHYYDKDFNNEADTPDNFQSRRPNTSFCFLDIRSPGLGDTAMYLCATSREEREDEQFFGPGTRLTVL.